These 28 T cell receptor beta chains came from one sample sequenced in a study of T cells in Graves' hyperthyroidism and ophthalmopathy. RNA transcripts served as the template for amplifying TCR beta CDR3 regions. Using the HTBI primer set, a first-round RT-PCR was run on the TCR CDR3. TCRdb redid the calling of the multiplex PCR reads with MiXCR, one entry per CDR3 protein. The profile covers about 340,000 distinct CDR3 sequences, with over 20% appearing a single time and around 48% taken by the ten largest. The sample consisted of blood. Receptor source: a woman in her 50s with Graves' hyperthyroidism.

This chain connects TRBV2 to TRBJ1-3; D remains unclear. The CDR3 sequence is 15 residues long. Germline V gene sequence: CDR1 SNHLY, CDR2 FYNNEI. V gave up 3 bases and J gave up 0 bases, with 9 bases separating them. DNA of the CDR3: TGTGCCAGCAGTGATTCGGGCGGCTCTGGAAACACCATATATTTT. The encoded protein is CASSDSGGSGNTIYF.

In regard to this clonotype: A read error may account for a junction end that differs from germline. The J gene is TRBJ2-2, the V gene TRBV5-6, with 8 bases identical to TRBD2. CDR1 is SGHDT and CDR2 is YYEEEE in the germline V gene. The CDR3 spans 15 residues. The CDR3 is CAGSLRLASTGELFF. CDR3 nucleotide sequence: TGTGCCGGCAGCTTGAGACTAGCGAGCACCGGGGAGCTGTTTTTT.

In this sample, this clonotype turned up many times. The chain couples TRBV20-1 to TRBJ2-3, with TRBD2 matching over 8 bases. This CDR3 spans 16 amino acids. The germline CDR1 and CDR2 sequences are DFQATT and SNEGSKA (reference sequence). V trimming: 0 bases; J trimming: 2 bases; junction bases outside the gene matches: 7. The CDR3 region has the DNA TGCAGTGCTAGAGATCGTAGCGGGATGAACACAGATACGCAGTATTTT. Protein: CSARDRSGMNTDTQYF.

At least ten counts were recorded for this clonotype. V and J are TRBV28 and TRBJ2-5; tentatively, D is TRBD2 (5 bases). CDR1 is MDHEN and CDR2 is SYDVKM in the germline V gene. The CDR3 loop spans 14 amino acids. Trimming removed 3 bases from V and 3 bases from J, with 11 bases in between. In DNA, the CDR3 is TGTGCCAGCAGTTTCTTTCACGGGGAAGAGACCCAGTACTTC. It encodes CASSFFHGEETQYF.

This clonotype was seen repeatedly, ten times or more. The V call is TRBV18, the J call TRBJ1-2; unclear D gene. Between the trimmed V and J ends, which lost 3 bases and 5 bases, there was a span of 10 bases. There are 13 residues in the CDR3. Germline CDR1 reads KGHSH; CDR2 reads LQKENI. In nucleotides, the CDR3 is TGTGCCAGCTCACCGGAAGGAAGTTATGGCTACACCTTC. Protein sequence: CASSPEGSYGYTF.

This clonotype was observed many times. This chain's CDR3 is CSAWRDRGHFNEQFF. The CDR3 DNA sequence: TGCAGTGCTTGGCGAGACAGGGGGCACTTCAATGAGCAGTTCTTC. This sequence joins TRBV20-1 and TRBJ2-1; 10 positions match TRBD1. Per the germline V gene, CDR1 is DFQATT and CDR2 is SNEGSKA (reference sequence). This CDR3 has 15 amino acids. V was clipped by 5 bases and J by 6 bases; unmatched bases: 10.

The chain joins TRBV20-1 to TRBJ1-1; 8 bases line up with TRBD1. The CDR3 runs 15 residues. Germline CDR1 reads DFQATT; CDR2 reads SNEGSKA (reference sequence). With 1 base clipped from V and 5 bases from J, the junction kept 9 bases outside the gene matches. In DNA form, the CDR3 reads TGCAGTGCTAGAGCTCCGGACAGGGCGGGGACTGAAGCTTTCTTT. It translates to CSARAPDRAGTEAFF.

At least ten counts were recorded for this clonotype. The genes are TRBV5-8 and TRBJ2-1; D remains ambiguous. Trimming left V 3 bases short and J 0 bases short, with 10 bases between. The CDR3 has 15 amino acids. Germline values: CDR1 SGHTS, CDR2 YDEGEE. CDR3 bases: TGTGCCAGCAGCTCGACGACGAGCTCCTACAATGAGCAGTTCTTC. It specifies CASSSTTSSYNEQFF.

This clonotype has at least ten counts. The genes are TRBV11-1 and TRBJ2-5; D is perhaps TRBD1 (6 bases). V lost 5 bases and J lost 2, with 15 bases in between. The CDR3 has 15 amino acids. CDR1 and CDR2 (germline): SGHAT, FQDESV (reference sequence). The chain's CDR3 is CASSPRPQGQETQYF. As DNA, the CDR3 is TGTGCCAGCAGCCCCCGGCCACAGGGACAAGAGACCCAGTACTTC.

This clonotype appeared many times. The V gene is TRBV20-1, the J gene TRBJ2-7; D is possibly TRBD1 or TRBD2 (5 bases each). V was clipped by 2 bases and J by 2 bases, with 13 bases between them. CDR1 DFQATT and CDR2 SNEGSKA come from the germline V gene (reference sequence). The CDR3 sequence is 14 residues long. In nucleotides, the CDR3 is TGCAGTGCTAGATCTCCAAGAGGGGCCTACGAGCAGTACTTC. Protein product: CSARSPRGAYEQYF.

The table lists this clonotype with many counts. The rearrangement joins TRBV5-1 to TRBJ2-6, with 9 bases identical to TRBD1. This CDR3 has 17 residues. From germline, CDR1 is SGHRS and CDR2 YFSETQ. Trimming at V came to 0 bases and at J to 5 bases, leaving 6 bases not matched to a gene. CDR3 nucleotide sequence: TGCGCCAGCAGCTTGGCGACCGGGACAGGGAGGGCCAACGTCCTGACTTTC. This gives the protein CASSLATGTGRANVLTF.

Points on this clonotype: This clone may be a read error of a much larger clone one base away. J is TRBJ1-3 and V is TRBV6-2 or TRBV6-3; no definite D call. CDR1 and CDR2 from the germline V gene are MNHEY and SVGEGT. CDR3 length equals 15 residues. The CDR3, as DNA: TGTGCCAGCAGCCAGTGGGCCGTAGCTGGAAACACCTTATATTTT. It specifies CASSQWAVAGNTLYF.

This chain uses TRBV12-3 or TRBV12-4 with TRBJ2-2, with D perhaps matching TRBD1 (5 bases). The V end was cut by 10 bases, the J end by 0 bases, with 6 bases between. The CDR3 has 12 residues. CDR3 nucleotides: TGTGCCACAGGGTCGAACACCGGGGAGCTGTTTTTT. This sequence encodes CATGSNTGELFF.

The gene calls are TRBV29-1 and TRBJ2-3, with TRBD2 matching over 8 bases. CDR1 SQVTM and CDR2 ANQGSEA come from the germline V gene. J was trimmed by 12 bases and V by 7 bases; bases with no gene match: 12. There are 12 residues in the CDR3. DNA for the CDR3: TGCAGCGCCGAGCGGGGGCAGGGTTATCAGTATTTT. This codes for CSAERGQGYQYF.

The rearrangement joins TRBV2 to TRBJ2-3, with D possibly TRBD1 on 6 matching bases. This CDR3 has 17 residues. Trimming left V 8 bases short and J 3 bases short, with 24 bases between. Germline CDR1 is SNHLY and CDR2 is FYNNEI. The CDR3 nucleotides are TGTGCCAGCCCATACGGGGAACAGGGTTGGAAAACAGATACGCAGTATTTT. Translation gives CASPYGEQGWKTDTQYF.

This clonotype turned up a few times. The CDR3 nucleotides are TGTGCCATCAGTGAGACCGGGACGGGCACAGATACGCAGTATTTT. It is translated as CAISETGTGTDTQYF. This rearrangement joins TRBV10-3 to TRBJ2-3; perhaps D is TRBD1 or TRBD2 (5 bases each). The CDR3 runs to 15 residues. V lost 2 bases and J lost 1, with 10 bases in between. Germline V gives CDR1 ENHRY, CDR2 SYGVKD.

There are many counts of this clonotype. This chain connects TRBV11-3 to TRBJ2-1; 12 positions match TRBD2. CDR1 and CDR2 from the germline V gene are SGHNT and YENEEA. V lost 7 bases to trimming and J lost 9 bases; unmatched junction nucleotides: 13. This CDR3 spans 16 amino acids. The DNA of the CDR3 is TGTGCCAGCACCCAAGGAAGACTAGCGGGAGAGTTTGAGCAGTTCTTC. This sequence encodes CASTQGRLAGEFEQFF.

Many counts were recorded for this clonotype. The chain recombines TRBV12-3 or TRBV12-4 with TRBJ2-1; TRBD1 matches 7 bases. V lost 4 bases and J lost 10; bases outside the gene matches: 7. The CDR3 has 13 amino acids. CDR3 sequence: CASSSGQAGEQFF. The CDR3 bases are TGTGCCAGCAGTTCAGGACAGGCGGGCGAGCAGTTCTTC.

This clonotype showed up many times. The chain has TRBV6-1 and TRBJ2-1; 10 bases fit TRBD2. In germline, CDR1 is MNHNS, CDR2 SASEGT. This CDR3 is 14 amino acids long. The V segment lost 9 bases and the J segment 4 bases; nucleotides outside the gene matches: 6. CDR3 loop: CARYGLAEYNEQFF. The DNA of the CDR3 is TGTGCCAGATACGGACTAGCGGAGTACAATGAGCAGTTCTTC.

This clonotype has only a few counts. The gene calls are TRBV11-2 and TRBJ2-6; TRBD1 matches at 7 bases. V lost 2 bases to trimming and J lost 1 base; unmatched junction nucleotides: 11. This CDR3 is built from 19 residues. Looked up from germline, CDR1 is SGHAT and CDR2 is FQNNGV. CDR3 loop: CASSLQAGGFLSGANVLTF. Written as DNA, the CDR3 is TGTGCCAGCAGCTTACAGGCAGGGGGATTCCTATCTGGGGCCAACGTCCTGACTTTC.

In its sample, this clonotype was seen a few times. CDR3 DNA sequence: TGTGCCAGCAGCTGGGGCCAGGGCCCTATGGGCTACACCTTC. This sequence encodes CASSWGQGPMGYTF. This chain connects TRBV5-6 to TRBJ1-2; D perhaps matches TRBD1 (5 bases). Per germline, CDR1 SGHDT and CDR2 YYEEEE. V dropped 3 bases and J dropped 8 bases, with 17 bases sitting between them. The CDR3 extends over 14 amino acids.

Remarks on this clonotype: A much larger clone lies a single base off, so this may be a read error. The chain recombines TRBV18 with TRBJ2-2, with a possible D match to TRBD1 (6 bases). Germline V lookup: CDR1 KGHSH, CDR2 LQKENI. V was clipped by 10 bases and J by 5 bases, with 14 bases between them. CDR3 size: 13 residues. The CDR3 loop is CANPRGNTGELFF. CDR3 in DNA: TGTGCCAACCCCAGGGGCAATACCGGGGAGCTGTTTTTT.

The chain recombines TRBV28 with TRBJ1-5; D gene uncertain. Germline-derived CDR1 and CDR2 are MDHEN and SYDVKM. The CDR3 has 15 amino acids. V lost 2 bases to trimming and J lost 1 base, with 9 bases between them. The DNA of the CDR3 is TGTGCCAGCAGTTTAAGAGCCACCAGCAATCAGCCCCAGCATTTT. Encoded protein: CASSLRATSNQPQHF.

The table lists this clonotype with many counts. DNA for the CDR3: TGTGCCTGGACCCGGGACGGCTATGGCTACACCTTC. Translation gives CAWTRDGYGYTF. The J gene is TRBJ1-2, the V gene TRBV30; possibly TRBD1 for D (5 bases). The V gene lost 4 bases and the J gene lost 4 bases, with 10 bases spanning the gap. The germline V gene has CDR1 GTSNPN and CDR2 SVGIG (reference sequence). This CDR3 region has 12 residues.

The chain recombines TRBV5-1 with TRBJ2-7; 7 nucleotides line up with TRBD2. Germline V gene lookup returns CDR1 SGHRS and CDR2 YFSETQ. V lost 1 base and J lost 3; bases outside the gene matches: 7. The length of the CDR3 is 15 residues. CDR3 sequence reads: CASSLNTGGSYEQYF. CDR3 in DNA: TGCGCCAGCAGCTTGAACACGGGAGGAAGCTACGAGCAGTACTTC.

Points on this clonotype: A much larger clone differs from this one at a single base, so this may be a read error. The chain is built from TRBV7-9 and TRBJ1-2, with D hard to call. The V gene's germline CDR1 is SEHNR and CDR2 FQNEAQ (reference sequence). V dropped 1 base and J dropped 4 bases, with 7 bases sitting between them. CDR3 size: 13 residues. The CDR3 here is CASSLVEPYGYTF. The CDR3 DNA is TGTGCCAGCAGCTTAGTAGAGCCCTATGGCTACACCTTC.

This chain uses TRBV12-3 or TRBV12-4 with TRBJ1-1; D is undetermined. V shed 6 bases and J shed 1 base, with 12 bases lying between them. The CDR3 length is 14 residues. The CDR3 DNA is TGTGCCAGCAGCCCTGTTGGGTCGAACACTGAAGCTTTCTTT. This codes for CASSPVGSNTEAFF.

This clonotype has ten or more counts. V is TRBV20-1 and J is TRBJ2-7; D remains ambiguous. CDR1 is DFQATT, CDR2 SNEGSKA, per germline (reference sequence). The CDR3 sequence is 10 residues long. Trimming cost V 4 bases and J 3 bases, with 4 bases left between them. The DNA for the CDR3 is TGCAGTGCTAAAAGCTACGAGCAGTACTTC. Its translation is CSAKSYEQYF.